These T cell receptor beta chains were read from a single sample in a study of blood T cells in healthy people across ages. TCRdb reprocessed the 5' RACE reads via MiXCR and lists one record per CDR3 protein. Altogether 1.5 million to 1.9 million distinct CDR3 sequences are present, about 42% being singletons, with the ten largest covering about 4.1%. Sequencing was carried out using blood. Receptors originate from a woman under 30 in good health. Both conserved end residues are part of each CDR3. D genes are given only for firm matches. For some rows the clone size is stated as once, few or many, or as a class when expanded; others skip it.

length: 14; V: TRBV2; D: -; J: TRBJ2-7; size: -; DNA: TGTGCCAGCAGTGAACAAGCCAGGGAAAACGAGCAGTACTTC; CDR3: CASSEQARENEQYF
length: 14; V: TRBV27; D: -; J: TRBJ2-5; size: few; DNA: TGTGCCAGCAGGGGTCTATGGACAGAAGAGACCCAGTACTTC; CDR3: CASRGLWTEETQYF
length: 14; V: TRBV6-5; D: -; J: TRBJ1-2; size: few; DNA: TGTGCCAGCAGTTACTCGCGATTGAACTATGGCTACACCTTC; CDR3: CASSYSRLNYGYTF
length: 16; V: TRBV25-1; D: -; J: TRBJ1-3; size: -; DNA: TGTGCCAGCAGTGAAGTCGGTTGGAGCTCTGGAAACACCATATATTTT; CDR3: CASSEVGWSSGNTIYF
length: 16; V: TRBV9; D: -; J: TRBJ1-2; size: few; DNA: TGTGCCAGCAGCCCTGTGTGGGACCCCGGGAACTATGGCTACACCTTC; CDR3: CASSPVWDPGNYGYTF
length: 16; V: TRBV12-3/TRBV12-4; D: -; J: TRBJ1-2; size: few; DNA: TGTGCCAGCAGTGCTTTAGGGGGGGGCGCGGACTATGGCTACACCTTC; CDR3: CASSALGGGADYGYTF
length: 17; V: TRBV4-1; D: TRBD1; J: TRBJ2-5; size: -; DNA: TGCGCCAGCAGCCAAGACGATACAGGGGGGAACCAAGAGACCCAGTACTTC; CDR3: CASSQDDTGGNQETQYF
length: 15; V: TRBV5-5; D: TRBD2; J: TRBJ2-3; size: -; DNA: TGTGCCAGCAGCGCCCGGACTAGCGGCACAGATACGCAGTATTTT; CDR3: CASSARTSGTDTQYF
length: 13; V: TRBV12-3/TRBV12-4; D: -; J: TRBJ1-5; size: few; DNA: TGTGCCAGCAGTGTAGGATACAATCAGCCCCAGCATTTT; CDR3: CASSVGYNQPQHF
length: 17; V: TRBV20-1; D: TRBD2; J: TRBJ2-5; size: -; DNA: TGCAGTGCTAGAAAGCTTCTAGCGGGAGCTGACCAAGAGACCCAGTACTTC; CDR3: CSARKLLAGADQETQYF
length: 17; V: TRBV27; D: TRBD2; J: TRBJ2-5; size: -; DNA: TGTGCCAGCAGCTTAGGACGGATCGGGGGGTTAGGAGAGACCCAGTACTTC; CDR3: CASSLGRIGGLGETQYF
length: 16; V: TRBV6-2/TRBV6-3; D: TRBD2; J: TRBJ2-3; size: few; DNA: TGTGCCAGCAGCCTAGCGGGGGGACTGAGCACAGATACGCAGTATTTT; CDR3: CASSLAGGLSTDTQYF
length: 13; V: TRBV10-3; D: -; J: TRBJ1-4; size: -; DNA: TGTGCCATCAGGGACGGCTTTAATGAAAAACTGTTTTTT; CDR3: CAIRDGFNEKLFF
length: 15; V: TRBV11-1; D: TRBD1; J: TRBJ1-2; size: -; DNA: TGTGCCAGCAGCTTCCTGGACAGGCAAAGAGGTGGCTACACCTTC; CDR3: CASSFLDRQRGGYTF
length: 13; V: TRBV29-1; D: -; J: TRBJ2-1; size: few; DNA: TGCAGCGTTGAAGGGGCGGGGTTCGGTGAGCAGTTCTTC; CDR3: CSVEGAGFGEQFF
length: 16; V: TRBV10-3; D: TRBD1; J: TRBJ1-5; size: few; DNA: TGTGCCATCAGTGAAAATGACAGGGTGAGCAATCAGCCCCAGCATTTT; CDR3: CAISENDRVSNQPQHF
length: 12; V: TRBV7-9; D: TRBD1; J: TRBJ2-1; size: once; DNA: TGTGCCAGCAGCCGAGGGACAGATGAGCAGTTCTTC; CDR3: CASSRGTDEQFF
length: 13; V: TRBV6-1; D: -; J: TRBJ2-3; size: -; DNA: TGTGCTAGCAGATTTCCTACCACAGATACGCAGTATTTT; CDR3: CASRFPTTDTQYF
length: 14; V: TRBV29-1; D: TRBD2; J: TRBJ2-7; size: few; DNA: TGCAGCGTTGTTGCTAGCGGGGCCACCTACGAGCAGTACTTC; CDR3: CSVVASGATYEQYF
length: 14; V: TRBV7-8; D: TRBD2; J: TRBJ2-5; size: once; DNA: TGTGCCAGCAGCTTAGCCCTAGCGGGAGGGTTCGGGTACTTC; CDR3: CASSLALAGGFGYF
length: 14; V: TRBV12-3/TRBV12-4; D: -; J: TRBJ1-1; size: -; DNA: TGTGCCAGCAGGCTGAGAGGGGTGAACACTGAAGCTTTCTTT; CDR3: CASRLRGVNTEAFF
length: 15; V: TRBV15; D: -; J: TRBJ2-7; size: -; DNA: TGTGCCACCAGCAGAGGACAGGCCTCCTACAATGAGCAGTACTTC; CDR3: CATSRGQASYNEQYF
length: 12; V: TRBV29-1; D: TRBD1; J: TRBJ2-2; size: -; DNA: TGCAGCGTGGAGACAGGGGTAGAGGGGCTGTTTTTT; CDR3: CSVETGVEGLFF
length: 13; V: TRBV7-2; D: -; J: TRBJ2-5; size: -; DNA: TGTGCCAGCAGCTTAGGGGGGTTAGAGGAGCAGTACTTC; CDR3: CASSLGGLEEQYF
length: 13; V: TRBV7-9; D: -; J: TRBJ2-1; size: few; DNA: TGTGCCAGCAGCTTTCGCCCTTGGAATGAGCAGTTCTTC; CDR3: CASSFRPWNEQFF
length: 13; V: TRBV10-3; D: TRBD2; J: TRBJ2-1; size: -; DNA: TGTGCCATCGGAACTAGCGGGAGCTATGAGCAGTTCTTC; CDR3: CAIGTSGSYEQFF
length: 17; V: TRBV27; D: TRBD2; J: TRBJ2-7; size: -; DNA: TGTGCCAGCAGTCCGCTGACTAGCGGGAGGGCCAGCTACGAGCAGTACTTC; CDR3: CASSPLTSGRASYEQYF
length: 16; V: TRBV12-3/TRBV12-4; D: TRBD1; J: TRBJ1-2; size: many; DNA: TGTGCCAGCAGTCCGTGGTATGGGGGACAGGGAGATGGCTACACCTTC; CDR3: CASSPWYGGQGDGYTF
length: 11; V: TRBV6-5; D: -; J: TRBJ2-5; size: once; DNA: TGTGCCAGCAAGAGTGGAAATGAGCAGTACTTC; CDR3: CASKSGNEQYF
length: 14; V: TRBV7-2; D: -; J: TRBJ2-2; size: -; DNA: TGTGCCAGCAGCTTGACTACAAACACCGGGGAGCTGTTTTTT; CDR3: CASSLTTNTGELFF
length: 15; V: TRBV28; D: TRBD1; J: TRBJ2-1; size: -; DNA: TGTGCCAGCAGTTCATTGGGGACAGGCGCATATGAGCAGTTCTTC; CDR3: CASSSLGTGAYEQFF
length: 14; V: TRBV11-2; D: TRBD1; J: TRBJ2-5; size: -; DNA: TGTGCCAGCAGCTCCGGACAGGGATACGAGACCCAGTACTTC; CDR3: CASSSGQGYETQYF
length: 15; V: TRBV9; D: -; J: TRBJ2-1; size: few; DNA: TGTGCCAGCAGCGTAGCTGCCAGGGGCTACAATGAGCAGTTCTTC; CDR3: CASSVAARGYNEQFF
length: 15; V: TRBV20-1; D: -; J: TRBJ1-6; size: -; DNA: TGCAGTGCTAGAGGGGGCCTCTCCTATAATTCACCCCTCCACTTT; CDR3: CSARGGLSYNSPLHF
length: 17; V: TRBV28; D: -; J: TRBJ2-3; size: -; DNA: TGTGCCAGCACCCCCCAGGGGACCCGGGTGTTAACAGATACGCAGTATTTT; CDR3: CASTPQGTRVLTDTQYF
length: 12; V: TRBV24-1; D: -; J: TRBJ2-7; size: -; DNA: TGTGCCACCACTGGGGGGATCTACGAGCAGTACTTC; CDR3: CATTGGIYEQYF
length: 12; V: TRBV12-3/TRBV12-4; D: -; J: TRBJ1-1; size: few; DNA: TGTGCCAGCAGTTTTTCGGTCACTGAAGCTTTCTTT; CDR3: CASSFSVTEAFF
length: 12; V: TRBV20-1; D: TRBD1; J: TRBJ2-7; size: few; DNA: TGCAGTGCGGGACAGGGAGGCGACGAGCAGTACTTC; CDR3: CSAGQGGDEQYF
length: 18; V: TRBV29-1; D: TRBD1; J: TRBJ2-1; size: few; DNA: TGCAGCGTTGAAGATCTCCGGTACTCCGGACAGGGTAGCGATGAGCAGTTCTTC; CDR3: CSVEDLRYSGQGSDEQFF
length: 11; V: TRBV4-1; D: -; J: TRBJ1-1; size: -; DNA: TGCGCCAGCAGCCAAGAGACTGAAGCTTTCTTT; CDR3: CASSQETEAFF
length: 12; V: TRBV20-1; D: TRBD1; J: TRBJ1-2; size: few; DNA: TGCAGTGCCCCGACAGGGGGCTGTGGCTACACCTTC; CDR3: CSAPTGGCGYTF
length: 17; V: TRBV4-1; D: TRBD1; J: TRBJ2-7; size: few; DNA: TGCGCCAGCAGCCAAGATGGCCGTTTTTTACAGGGGTACGAGCAGTACTTC; CDR3: CASSQDGRFLQGYEQYF
length: 13; V: TRBV27; D: TRBD1; J: TRBJ1-2; size: -; DNA: TGTGCCAGCGAGACGGGACAGGGATATGGCTACACCTTC; CDR3: CASETGQGYGYTF
length: 16; V: TRBV12-3/TRBV12-4; D: TRBD2; J: TRBJ2-2; size: -; DNA: TGTGCCAGCAGTTTTTTGGCGGGAGGGCCTCCCGGGGAGCTGTTTTTT; CDR3: CASSFLAGGPPGELFF
length: 15; V: TRBV24-1; D: TRBD2; J: TRBJ2-3; size: -; DNA: TGTGCCACCGCTGACCGACTAGCGGACACAGATACGCAGTATTTT; CDR3: CATADRLADTDTQYF
length: 14; V: TRBV27; D: -; J: TRBJ1-2; size: few; DNA: TGTGCCAGCAGTTTAAAACATATCGGGTATGGCTACACCTTC; CDR3: CASSLKHIGYGYTF
length: 12; V: TRBV9; D: -; J: TRBJ1-1; size: -; DNA: TGTGCCAGCAGCCCCAGACACGGTGAAGCTTTCTTT; CDR3: CASSPRHGEAFF
length: 16; V: TRBV11-2; D: TRBD1; J: TRBJ2-5; size: -; DNA: TGTGCCAGCAGCTTAGTGCCGGGACAGGGCTTAAGGACCCAGTACTTC; CDR3: CASSLVPGQGLRTQYF